Described below is a single T cell receptor beta chain sequence and its context. Its antigen is as yet unknown. These data come from a study of cytomegalovirus exposure and HLA in healthy donors. Turning to the study itself: The early release's HLA-typed donors yielded approximately 85 million unique TCRs. There were 350 to 400 genotyped donors. Of these, roughly 80% fell in the genetic ancestry cluster associated with self-reported Caucasian donors. Findings and limits, study-wide: The study labeled more than 150 TCR beta chains cytomegalovirus-associated. Sequencing likely produced, as an artifact, a cluster of highly shared sequence variants.

PCR employed 60 Vbeta and 13 Jbeta primers. Measured with immunoSEQ multiplex PCR; TCRdb has only the in-frame clones, and not every one. The sample consists of about 79,000 clones, over 70% of them appearing once. The length of the CDR3 is 16 residues. Germline-derived CDR1 and CDR2 are SGDLS and YYNGEE. V was shortened by 4 bases and J by 0 bases, with 16 bases between the two germline ends. The source of this sequence is a man aged 55 to 70 in good health and CMV-seronegative. Sequenced: PBMCs. The V gene is TRBV9, the J gene TRBJ1-1; tentatively, D is TRBD1 (6 bases). CDR3: CASSPHASGVNTEAFF. The CDR3 DNA follows: TGTGCCAGCAGCCCCCATGCCTCAGGGGTGAACACTGAAGCTTTCTTT.